A selection of T cell receptor beta chains follows, all from one sample in a study of T cell changes during pregnancy in multiple sclerosis. Using immunoSEQ multiplex PCR, the repertoire was profiled, and TCRdb retains in-frame clones only, with some absent. The table records tens of thousands of clones, about 92% of them present only once. This specimen consisted of peripheral blood, obtained after pregnancy. These receptors all come from a female donor with multiple sclerosis, enrolled in a pregnancy study. The CDR3 runs from the conserved cysteine through the conserved F or W. A D gene is named only where the DNA matches it firmly. Not all rows give a size; the values are once, few, many and, for expanded clones, a class.

clone_size	v_call	j_call	d_call	cdr3_aa	cdr3_nt
.	TRBV5-1	TRBJ1-1	TRBD1	CASSLTTGGLEAFF	TGCGCCAGCAGCTTAACAACAGGGGGATTGGAGGCTTTCTTT
.	TRBV30	TRBJ2-5	TRBD1	CAWSVGDRVGRAQYF	TGTGCCTGGAGTGTTGGGGACAGGGTGGGGAGGGCCCAGTACTTC
.	TRBV4-3	TRBJ2-7	TRBD1	CASSQDVAGQGSYEQYF	TGCGCCAGCAGCCAAGATGTTGCGGGACAGGGGTCCTACGAGCAGTACTTC
.	TRBV5-1	TRBJ1-1	.	CASRRRQDTEAFF	TGCGCCAGCAGGCGTCGACAGGACACTGAAGCTTTCTTT
.	TRBV10-1	TRBJ2-3	.	CASSESEQVTDTQYF	TGCGCCAGCAGTGAGTCAGAGCAGGTCACAGATACGCAGTATTTT
.	TRBV10-1	TRBJ2-7	.	CASSEFGRRTYEQYF	TGCGCCAGCAGTGAGTTCGGCAGGAGGACCTACGAGCAGTACTTC
.	TRBV6-5	TRBJ2-7	TRBD2	CASSYRGGSYEQYF	TGTGCCAGCAGTTACCGCGGGGGTTCCTACGAGCAGTACTTC
.	TRBV5-6	TRBJ2-7	.	CASSFGREQYF	TGTGCCAGCAGCTTTGGGCGCGAGCAGTACTTC
.	TRBV7-9	TRBJ2-1	.	CASSSEPGNEQFF	TGTGCCAGCAGCTCCGAGCCCGGCAATGAGCAGTTCTTC
.	TRBV7-2	TRBJ1-2	TRBD1	CASSDGQGGGYTF	TGTGCCAGCAGCGACGGACAGGGTGGTGGCTACACCTTC
.	TRBV9	TRBJ2-7	TRBD1	CASSADRGSYYEQYF	TGTGCCAGCAGCGCCGACAGGGGATCATACTACGAGCAGTACTTC
.	TRBV4-2	TRBJ2-1	TRBD2	CASSQNLAGYNEQFF	TGTGCCAGCAGCCAAAATCTAGCGGGGTACAATGAGCAGTTCTTC
once	TRBV7-8	TRBJ1-1	.	CASSLKSVTEAFF	TGTGCCAGCAGCTTAAAATCGGTAACTGAAGCTTTCTTT
.	TRBV6-1	TRBJ2-5	TRBD1	CASSWDRDSGETQYF	TGTGCCAGCAGTTGGGACAGGGATTCGGGGGAGACCCAGTACTTC
.	TRBV9	TRBJ1-1	.	CASSVDSLNTEAFF	TGTGCCAGCAGCGTAGACAGCTTGAACACTGAAGCTTTCTTT
.	TRBV27	TRBJ1-2	.	CASSPQAAGYGYTF	TGTGCCAGCAGTCCCCAAGCAGCAGGCTATGGCTACACCTTC
.	TRBV30	TRBJ2-7	TRBD2	CAWTAGALLLEQYF	TGTGCCTGGACCGCGGGAGCTCTCCTCCTTGAGCAGTACTTC
.	TRBV5-1	TRBJ1-4	TRBD1	CASSLGHGTGLNEKLFF	TGCGCCAGCAGCTTGGGACATGGGACAGGGCTTAATGAAAAACTGTTTTTT
.	TRBV20-1	TRBJ2-2	.	CSAVNTGELFF	TGCAGTGCCGTTAACACCGGGGAGCTGTTTTTT
once	TRBV19	TRBJ1-1	TRBD1	CASSRTGRTEAFF	TGTGCCAGTAGCAGGACAGGGCGTACTGAAGCTTTCTTT
.	TRBV18	TRBJ1-5	.	CASSPNRDSNQPQHF	TGTGCCAGCTCACCAAACAGAGATAGCAATCAGCCCCAGCATTTT
.	TRBV11-1	TRBJ2-1	.	CASGREYRFNEQFF	TGTGCCAGCGGGCGAGAATACCGCTTCAATGAGCAGTTCTTC
many	TRBV2	TRBJ1-2	.	CASSEHLMDSYLYGYTF	TGTGCCAGCAGTGAACACCTTATGGACAGCTACCTCTATGGCTACACCTTC
few	TRBV5-1	TRBJ1-6	TRBD1	CASSLSGTAGSPLHF	TGCGCCAGCAGCTTGTCCGGGACAGCAGGTTCACCCCTCCACTTT
.	TRBV18	TRBJ2-7	TRBD1	CASSHGERTGFGGYEQYF	TGTGCCAGCTCCCACGGGGAAAGGACAGGTTTTGGAGGCTACGAGCAGTACTTC
.	TRBV6-5	TRBJ2-5	TRBD1	CASRITGTGGETQYF	TGTGCCAGCAGAATCACCGGGACAGGGGGAGAGACCCAGTACTTC
.	TRBV2	TRBJ1-1	TRBD1	CASRRDRGPSEAFF	TGTGCCAGCAGGAGGGACAGGGGGCCCTCTGAAGCTTTCTTT
.	TRBV9	TRBJ1-5	.	CATLEEASGDQPQHF	TGTGCCACCCTGGAGGAGGCCTCCGGGGATCAGCCCCAGCATTTT
.	TRBV7-3	TRBJ1-1	.	CASGITGNTEAFF	TGTGCCAGCGGAATCACAGGGAACACTGAAGCTTTCTTT
.	TRBV7-9	TRBJ2-2	TRBD2	CASSPTSGNTGELFF	TGTGCCAGCAGCCCGACTAGCGGAAACACCGGGGAGCTGTTTTTT
once	TRBV27	TRBJ1-1	.	CASTRSGRGNTEAFF	TGTGCCAGCACACGATCGGGGAGAGGGAACACTGAAGCTTTCTTT
.	TRBV6-4	TRBJ2-1	.	CASRLGEGQNNEQFF	TGTGCCAGCAGACTGGGGGAGGGACAAAACAATGAGCAGTTCTTC
once	TRBV5-6	TRBJ2-3	TRBD2	CASSWATSGVTDTQYF	TGTGCCAGCAGCTGGGCCACTAGCGGGGTCACAGATACGCAGTATTTT
.	TRBV5-1	TRBJ2-5	.	CASYPGLEGPATQYF	TGCGCCAGCTACCCCGGACTCGAGGGCCCCGCGACCCAGTACTTC
.	TRBV5-1	TRBJ2-1	TRBD2	CASSFKTSGYNEQFF	TGCGCCAGCAGCTTTAAGACTAGCGGATACAATGAGCAGTTCTTC
.	TRBV2	TRBJ1-3	TRBD1	CASMGQLTGNTIYF	TGTGCCAGCATGGGACAGTTGACTGGAAACACCATATATTTT
.	TRBV10-1	TRBJ2-5	TRBD1	CATRTGGKQETQYF	TGCGCCACCCGGACAGGGGGCAAACAAGAGACCCAGTACTTC
.	TRBV18	TRBJ1-3	.	CASSKVAGASGNTIYF	TGTGCCAGCTCAAAAGTGGCTGGGGCGTCTGGAAACACCATATATTTT
.	TRBV29-1	TRBJ2-7	.	CSVRRPGSDEQYF	TGCAGCGTTCGGCGTCCCGGGAGCGACGAGCAGTACTTC
.	TRBV4-2	TRBJ2-3	.	CASSQDPDGADTQYF	TGTGCCAGCAGCCAAGATCCCGACGGAGCAGATACGCAGTATTTT
.	TRBV30	TRBJ2-5	TRBD1	CAWKPLPGQGTETQYF	TGTGCCTGGAAACCCCTTCCGGGACAGGGGACAGAGACCCAGTACTTC
few	TRBV6-4	TRBJ2-2	TRBD1	CASSGTGDTGELFF	TGTGCCAGCAGTGGGACAGGGGACACCGGGGAGCTGTTTTTT
.	TRBV5-1	TRBJ2-7	TRBD1	CASSLDGTGSSYEQYF	TGCGCCAGCAGCTTGGATGGGACAGGGAGCTCCTACGAGCAGTACTTC
.	TRBV6-6	TRBJ1-1	.	CASSHDSGLGTEAFF	TGTGCCAGCAGTCACGACTCAGGGCTGGGGACTGAAGCTTTCTTT
.	TRBV7-8	TRBJ1-4	.	CASSLAIVGDIEKLFF	TGTGCCAGCAGCTTAGCGATCGTAGGGGACATCGAAAAACTGTTTTTT
once	TRBV13	TRBJ2-5	.	CASSSQSKTREETQYF	TGTGCCAGCAGCTCCCAATCAAAGACTAGGGAAGAGACCCAGTACTTC
.	TRBV7-9	TRBJ1-2	.	CASSLSEQSYGYTF	TGTGCCAGCAGCTTATCCGAACAGAGCTATGGCTACACCTTC
.	TRBV18	TRBJ2-1	.	CASSPGGDEQFF	TGTGCCAGCTCACCGGGCGGGGATGAGCAGTTCTTC
.	TRBV25-1	TRBJ2-1	.	CASSATDSFVGFF	TGTGCCAGCAGTGCGACGGACAGTTTCGTAGGGTTCTTC
.	TRBV5-6	TRBJ1-5	.	CASSLAIQGYSNQPQHF	TGTGCCAGCAGCCTCGCAATACAGGGTTATAGCAATCAGCCCCAGCATTTT
.	TRBV5-1	TRBJ1-2	.	CASSFEQGWGYTF	TGCGCCAGCAGCTTCGAACAGGGATGGGGCTACACCTTC
.	TRBV5-1	TRBJ2-5	TRBD1	CASSPSGQGPQETQYF	TGCGCCAGCAGCCCTTCGGGACAGGGCCCCCAAGAGACCCAGTACTTC
.	TRBV7-9	TRBJ2-5	TRBD2	CASSWGTSGPQETQYF	TGTGCCAGCAGCTGGGGGACTAGCGGGCCCCAAGAGACCCAGTACTTC